The 22 T cell receptor beta chains below come from one sample, sequenced in a study of cytomegalovirus exposure and HLA in healthy donors. Primers for the PCR totalled 60 Vbeta and 13 Jbeta. Measured with immunoSEQ multiplex PCR; TCRdb has only the in-frame clones, and not every one. The sample has 160,000 or so clones; around three quarters are singletons. Material: PBMCs. The receptors come from a man aged 40-49 years in good health and CMV-seronegative.

J is TRBJ1-1 and V is TRBV18; TRBD1 agrees at 7 bases. This CDR3 has 14 residues. Germline V CDR1 and CDR2: KGHSH, LQKENI. V gave up 3 bases and J gave up 1 base; unmatched junction bases: 2. Written as DNA, the CDR3 is TGTGCCAGCTCACCTAACAGGGGGAACACTGAAGCTTTCTTT. This codes for CASSPNRGNTEAFF.

The chain has TRBV27 and TRBJ2-1; the D gene is possibly TRBD2 (6 bases). V lost 3 bases and J lost 2, with 11 bases in between. Germline values: CDR1 MNHEY, CDR2 SMNVEV (reference sequence). This CDR3 is built from 15 residues. DNA for the CDR3: TGTGCCAGCAGTTTCTTCGGGGGAGCCTACAATGAGCAGTTCTTC. It encodes CASSFFGGAYNEQFF.

The chain combines TRBV6-5 with TRBJ2-2; 7 bases agree with TRBD1. The length of the CDR3 is 15 residues. Losses at the gene ends were 2 bases for V and 3 bases for J; bases not matched to a gene: 3. CDR1 and CDR2 from the germline V gene are MNHEY and SVGAGI. This CDR3 is CASSYRQGDTGELFF. The DNA of the CDR3 is TGTGCCAGCAGTTACCGGCAGGGGGACACCGGGGAGCTGTTTTTT.

The V call is TRBV14, the J call TRBJ2-7, with TRBD2 identical over 11 bases. Germline assignment: CDR1 SGHDN and CDR2 FVKESK. This CDR3 has 15 residues. J was trimmed by 3 bases and V by 4 bases; bases with no gene match: 5. As DNA, the CDR3 is TGTGCCAGCAGCCTTTTAGCGGGGGGGAACTACGAGCAGTACTTC. This encodes CASSLLAGGNYEQYF.

Here the CDR3 reads CASRYERPLGAEAFF. For the CDR3, the DNA is TGCGCCAGCAGATACGAAAGGCCCCTCGGGGCTGAAGCTTTCTTT. The chain has TRBV5-1 and TRBJ1-1, with D uncertain. Germline V CDR1 and CDR2: SGHRS, YFSETQ. V was clipped by 5 bases and J by 6 bases, with 20 bases between them. The CDR3 consists of 15 residues.

The CDR3 protein is CASSIGTGGFHTF. Written as DNA, the CDR3 is TGTGCCAGCAGTATAGGGACAGGGGGGTTTCACACCTTC. This chain joins TRBV5-5 and TRBJ1-2, with TRBD1 identical over 11 bases. The CDR3 loop spans 13 amino acids. V lost 5 bases to trimming and J lost 12 bases; unmatched junction nucleotides: 9. CDR1 is SGHKS, CDR2 YYEKEE, per germline (reference sequence).

The chain joins TRBV6-4 to TRBJ1-1, with D possibly being TRBD1 (5 bases). V was trimmed by 6 bases and J by 5 bases, leaving 13 bases between them. The CDR3 sequence is 13 residues long. Germline CDR1 and CDR2: MRHNA and SNTAGT. The CDR3 sequence is CASSAGVSTEAFF. CDR3 sequence (DNA): TGTGCCAGCAGCGCGGGGGTGAGTACTGAAGCTTTCTTT.

The chain recombines TRBV27 with TRBJ2-7; a weak D match, TRBD1 (6 bases). The CDR3 length is 15 residues. V dropped 8 bases and J dropped 2 bases, with 19 bases sitting between them. Germline assignment: CDR1 MNHEY and CDR2 SMNVEV (reference sequence). CDR3 protein: CASATQGTETYEQYF. The CDR3 nucleotides read TGTGCCAGCGCTACTCAGGGGACCGAAACCTACGAGCAGTACTTC.

With regard to this clone: A read error may produce the germline difference seen at one junction end. The rearrangement joins TRBV15 to TRBJ1-2; weak D call: TRBD1 (6 bases). This CDR3 is built from 14 residues. CDR1 and CDR2 (germline): LNHNV, YYDKDF (reference sequence). The CDR3 sequence: CATSSGTSSYGYTF. CDR3 coding DNA: TGTGCCACCAGCAGCGGGACATCAAGCTATGGCTACACCTTT.

The chain is built from TRBV7-9 and TRBJ2-2; tentatively, D is TRBD1 (7 bases). V dropped 2 bases and J dropped 4 bases, with 11 bases sitting between them. Germline V CDR1 and CDR2: SEHNR, FQNEAQ (reference sequence). The CDR3 spans 15 residues. CDR3 sequence: CASSLPGGITGELFF. The DNA of the CDR3 is TGTGCCAGCAGCTTACCAGGGGGGATCACCGGGGAGCTGTTTTTT.

This clone has a handful of counts. CDR3 residues: CASRSRGHYEQYF. CDR3 coding DNA: TGTGCCAGTAGATCCAGGGGGCACTACGAGCAGTACTTC. The rearrangement links TRBV19 to TRBJ2-5; 8 bases match TRBD1. The tail of the sequence fits TRBJ2-7 better, so the J call may be wrong. This CDR3 is built from 13 residues. Germline lookup yields CDR1 LNHDA and CDR2 SQIVND (reference sequence).

CDR3 in amino acids: CASSFGQGGYGYTF. The CDR3 DNA sequence: TGCGCCAGCAGCTTCGGACAGGGAGGCTATGGCTACACCTTC. The genes are TRBV5-1 and TRBJ1-2; 8 nucleotides align to TRBD1. Per germline, CDR1 SGHRS and CDR2 YFSETQ. This CDR3 has 14 residues. Trimming removed 2 bases from V and 4 bases from J; junction bases left unmatched: 4.

This clone was found a few times. The chain couples TRBV15 to TRBJ1-6; 9 bases are shared with TRBD1. The CDR3 totals 18 residues. The V and J ends lost 4 bases and 5 bases, in that order; junction bases with no gene match: 12. Germline V gene sequence: CDR1 LNHNV, CDR2 YYDKDF (reference sequence). CDR3 in amino acids: CATSKTGGLFRDNSPLHF. The CDR3 DNA follows: TGTGCCACCAGCAAAACAGGGGGCCTATTTAGGGATAATTCACCCCTCCACTTT.

A few counts support this clone. The rearrangement links TRBV18 to TRBJ2-1, with a tentative D call TRBD2 (5 bases). The V end lost 3 bases, the J end lost 0 bases, and 9 bases lay between the germline ends. The CDR3 runs to 15 residues. Germline assignment: CDR1 KGHSH and CDR2 LQKENI. The CDR3 reads CASSPRVTSYNEQFF. The CDR3 bases are TGTGCCAGCTCACCGAGGGTCACCTCCTACAATGAGCAGTTCTTC. Based on the CDR3 plus reference TRBV18 and TRBJ2-1, the full variable domain is NAGVMQNPRHLVRRRGQEARLRCSPMKGHSHVYWYRQLPEEGLKFMVYLQKENIIDESGMPKERFSAEFPKEGPSILRIQQVVRGDSAAYFCASSPRVTSYNEQFFGPGTRLTVL.

J is TRBJ1-4 and V is TRBV5-4; 7 bases map to TRBD1. The V gene end was trimmed by 1 base and the J gene end by 5 bases; junction bases not matched to a gene: 8. The V gene's germline CDR1 is SGHNT and CDR2 YYREEE (reference sequence). The CDR3 covers 16 residues. DNA of the CDR3: TGTGCCAGCAGCTTGCCCGACAGGGATAAAAATGAAAAACTGTTTTTT. Amino acid sequence: CASSLPDRDKNEKLFF. Looking up the rest from reference TRBV5-4 and TRBJ1-4 gives the full variable domain: ETGVTQSPTHLIKTRGQQVTLRCSSQSGHNTVSWYQQALGQGPQFIFQYYREEENGRGNFPPRFSGLQFPNYSSELNVNALELDDSALYLCASSLPDRDKNEKLFFGSGTQLSVL.

The count of this clone is one. The V and J genes are TRBV29-1 and TRBJ2-5, with TRBD2 matching 9 bases. Germline assignment: CDR1 SQVTM and CDR2 ANQGSEA. The ends lost 8 bases at V and 5 bases at J; junction bases unmatched: 18. CDR3 length equals 16 residues. The CDR3 here is CSHQEVAGALRETQYF. The CDR3 DNA follows: TGCAGCCACCAGGAGGTAGCGGGGGCGCTTCGGGAGACCCAGTACTTC.

This chain connects TRBV27 to TRBJ2-1, with D perhaps matching TRBD2 (6 bases). Germline lookup yields CDR1 MNHEY and CDR2 SMNVEV (reference sequence). The length of the CDR3 is 15 residues. V lost 7 bases and J lost 5, with 18 bases in between. The CDR3 DNA is TGTGCCAGCAATCTGCGGGGCCCAAACAACAATGAGCAGTTCTTC. It yields the protein CASNLRGPNNNEQFF.

The V gene is TRBV2, the J gene TRBJ2-7; 9 nucleotides agree with TRBD1. The CDR3 length is 14 residues. The V and J ends lost 6 bases and 1 base, in that order; junction bases with no gene match: 4. Germline CDR1 is SNHLY and CDR2 is FYNNEI. The CDR3 loop reads CASSPGQGSYEQYF. In DNA form, the CDR3 reads TGTGCCAGCAGCCCGGGACAGGGATCCTACGAGCAGTACTTC.

This clone showed up just a few times. The rearrangement joins TRBV9 to TRBJ2-1, with 9 bases that match TRBD2. V trimming: 4 bases; J trimming: 4 bases; junction bases outside the gene matches: 6. Germline CDR1 and CDR2: SGDLS and YYNGEE. The CDR3 consists of 15 residues. The CDR3 spells CASSPTSGRYNEQFF. Written as DNA, the CDR3 is TGTGCCAGCAGCCCTACTAGCGGGCGTTACAATGAGCAGTTCTTC.

This chain joins TRBV5-1 and TRBJ2-3, with TRBD2 identical over 13 bases. CDR3 length: 17 amino acids. Per germline, CDR1 SGHRS and CDR2 YFSETQ. V lost 3 bases to trimming and J lost 1 base; unmatched junction nucleotides: 5. CDR3 amino acids: CASSSVTSGRGTDTQYF. The CDR3 coding sequence is TGCGCCAGCAGCTCCGTAACTAGCGGGAGGGGCACAGATACGCAGTATTTT.

V usage is TRBV9 and J usage is TRBJ1-5, with D possibly being TRBD1 (6 bases). The CDR3 has 14 residues. With 4 bases removed from V and 10 bases from J, the gap between germline ends came to 18 bases. Germline assignment: CDR1 SGDLS and CDR2 YYNGEE. CDR3 sequence reads: CASSQGHGAGPQHF. For the CDR3, the DNA is TGTGCCAGCAGCCAGGGACACGGAGCTGGACCCCAGCATTTT.

This chain uses TRBV2 with TRBJ1-1; D call uncertain. Germline V gene data show CDR1 as SNHLY and CDR2 as FYNNEI. The CDR3 length is 14 residues. V lost 8 bases, J lost 6 bases, and 19 bases lay in between. In DNA form, the CDR3 reads TGTGCCAGCCTCCCTTCAGGAGGTAGCTCTGAAGCTTTCTTT. Protein: CASLPSGGSSEAFF.